This T cell receptor (beta chain) was found in a study of cytomegalovirus exposure and HLA in healthy donors. In the PCR, 60 Vbeta and 13 Jbeta primers were used. Measured with immunoSEQ multiplex PCR; TCRdb has only the in-frame clones, and not every one. The data show about 120,000 clones, with roughly 82% seen just once and less than 3.5% held by the top ten. Regarding the study as a whole: Follow-up analysis later connected one missense variant in DCLRE1C with trimming of TCR beta V- and J-genes.

V lost 4 bases to trimming and J lost 4 bases, with 14 bases between them. Germline V CDR1 and CDR2: GTSNPN, SVGIG (reference sequence). This CDR3 comprises 15 residues. Comment on this clone: Its cognate antigen is unknown.

This chain uses TRBV30 with TRBJ2-6, with D possibly matching TRBD1 (6 bases). The sequence was collected from a woman in her thirties or forties in good health and CMV-seropositive. Sequenced sample: PBMCs. The CDR3 region is CAWILQGVGANVLTF. The CDR3 nucleotides are TGTGCCTGGATCCTACAGGGTGTAGGGGCCAACGTCCTGACTTTC.